The sequence of this T cell receptor (beta chain) was determined in a study of vaccination effects on CD4 cells after COVID-19. About this clone: Its antigen is not known.

This CDR3 region has 13 residues. The germline V gene has CDR1 MNHEY and CDR2 SVGAGI. V was clipped by 8 bases and J by 0 bases, with 8 bases between them. The ViraFEST assay expanded antigen-specific CD4+ T cells with viral peptide pools before sequencing. The authors isolated CD4+ T cells after approximately 9 days of culture. Each participant was administered two doses of either the BNT162b2 or the mRNA-1273 vaccine. Sequencing used immunoSEQ multiplex PCR; TCRdb keeps in-frame clones, though not all of them. The sample has under 80,000 clones, approximately 76% seen once. This specimen consisted of CD4+ T cells from PBMCs cultured with HCoV-OC43 spike peptides, obtained after COVID-19 vaccination. The subset was: HCoV-OC43 spike overlapping peptide pool stimulation. The TCR originated in a human donor who received a COVID-19 vaccine. This chain uses TRBV6-5 with TRBJ1-3; D gene uncertain. The CDR3 DNA sequence: TGTGCCAGCCGCCCCTCCTCTGGAAACACCATATATTTT. Protein product: CASRPSSGNTIYF.